This T cell receptor (beta chain) was captured in a study of a mutant IDH1 vaccine in newly diagnosed glioma. Background on the study: The therapy given earlier, which was standard therapy, consisted of radiotherapy, temozolomide, or both, and most of the patients received both. The study, taken as a whole, reports: In 80% to 95% of patients, immune responses induced by the vaccine occurred.

Time point reported: baseline, week 1 (first vaccination visit). As to treatment: pre-vaccination baseline after standard-of-care therapy. Of note for this clone: Antigen: not known.

Germline values: CDR1 SGHRS, CDR2 YFSETQ. V gave up 5 bases and J gave up 0 bases; unmatched junction bases: 1. The CDR3 is 15 residues long. Data came from immunoSEQ multiplex PCR; TCRdb stores just in-frame clones and leaves some out. The sample lists fewer than 50,000 clones; 80% to 95% were seen once. The sequencing here drew on PBMCs, taken from a glioma patient treated with radiotherapy, temozolomide or both. This TCR was recovered from a man aged 18 to 29 with glioma. The rearrangement links TRBV5-1 to TRBJ2-7, with TRBD2 identical over 14 bases. The CDR3 loop is CASRGLAGASYEQYF. The DNA for the CDR3 is TGCGCCAGCAGGGGACTAGCGGGAGCCTCCTACGAGCAGTACTTC.